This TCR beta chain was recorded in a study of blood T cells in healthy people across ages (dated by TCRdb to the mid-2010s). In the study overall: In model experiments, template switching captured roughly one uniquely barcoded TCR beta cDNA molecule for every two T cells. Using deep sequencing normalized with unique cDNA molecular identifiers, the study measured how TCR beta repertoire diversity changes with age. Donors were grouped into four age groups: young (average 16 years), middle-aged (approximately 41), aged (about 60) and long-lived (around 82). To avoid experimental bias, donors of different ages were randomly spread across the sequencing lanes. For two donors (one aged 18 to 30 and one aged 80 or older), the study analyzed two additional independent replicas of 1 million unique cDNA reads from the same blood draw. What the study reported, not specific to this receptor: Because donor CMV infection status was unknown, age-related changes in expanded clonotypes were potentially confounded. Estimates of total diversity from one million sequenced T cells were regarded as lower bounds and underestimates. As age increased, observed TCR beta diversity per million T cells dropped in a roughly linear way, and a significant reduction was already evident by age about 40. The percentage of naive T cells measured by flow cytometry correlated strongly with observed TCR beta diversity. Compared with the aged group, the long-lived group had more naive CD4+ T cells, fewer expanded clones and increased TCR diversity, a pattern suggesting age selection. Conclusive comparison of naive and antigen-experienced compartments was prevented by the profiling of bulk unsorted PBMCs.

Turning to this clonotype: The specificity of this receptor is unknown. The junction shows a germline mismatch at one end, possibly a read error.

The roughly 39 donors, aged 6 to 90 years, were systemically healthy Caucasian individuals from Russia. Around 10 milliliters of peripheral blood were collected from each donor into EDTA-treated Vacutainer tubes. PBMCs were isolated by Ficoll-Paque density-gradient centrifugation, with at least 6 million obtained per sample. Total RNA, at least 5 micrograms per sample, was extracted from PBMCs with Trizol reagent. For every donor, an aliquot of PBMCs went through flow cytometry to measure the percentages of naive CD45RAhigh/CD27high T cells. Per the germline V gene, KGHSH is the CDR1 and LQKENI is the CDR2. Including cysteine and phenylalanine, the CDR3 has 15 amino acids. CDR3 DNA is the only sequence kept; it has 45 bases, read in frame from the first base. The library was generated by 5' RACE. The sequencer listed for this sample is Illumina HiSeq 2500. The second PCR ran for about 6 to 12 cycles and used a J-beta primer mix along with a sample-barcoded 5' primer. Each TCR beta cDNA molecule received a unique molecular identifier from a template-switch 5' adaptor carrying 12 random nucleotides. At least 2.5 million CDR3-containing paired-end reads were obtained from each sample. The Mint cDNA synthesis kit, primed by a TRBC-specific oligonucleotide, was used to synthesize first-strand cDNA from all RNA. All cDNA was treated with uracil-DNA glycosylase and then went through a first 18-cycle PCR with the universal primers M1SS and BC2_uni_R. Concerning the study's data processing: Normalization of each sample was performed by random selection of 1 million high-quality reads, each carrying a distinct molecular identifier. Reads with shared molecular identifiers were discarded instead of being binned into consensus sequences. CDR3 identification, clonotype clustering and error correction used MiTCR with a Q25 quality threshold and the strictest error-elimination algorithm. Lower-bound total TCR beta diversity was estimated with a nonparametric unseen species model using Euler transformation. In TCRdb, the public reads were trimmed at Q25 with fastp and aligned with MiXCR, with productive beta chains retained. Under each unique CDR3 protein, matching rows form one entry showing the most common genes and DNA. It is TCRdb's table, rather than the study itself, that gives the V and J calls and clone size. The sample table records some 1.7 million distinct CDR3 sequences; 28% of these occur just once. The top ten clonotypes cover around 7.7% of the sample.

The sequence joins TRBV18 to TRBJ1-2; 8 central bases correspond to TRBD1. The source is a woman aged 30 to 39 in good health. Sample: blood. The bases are TGTGCCAGCTCACCCGACGACAGGGGAAATTATGGCGACACCTTC. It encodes CASSPDDRGNYGDTF. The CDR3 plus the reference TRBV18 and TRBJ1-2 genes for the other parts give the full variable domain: NAGVMQNPRHLVRRRGQEARLRCSPMKGHSHVYWYRQLPEEGLKFMVYLQKENIIDESGMPKERFSAEFPKEGPSILRIQQVVRGDSAAYFCASSPDDRGNYGDTFGSGTRLTVV.